This T cell receptor (beta chain) was retrieved from a study of technical replicates of blood from a few donors. Sequenced by immunoSEQ multiplex PCR; TCRdb stores in-frame clones only, minus some. Among fewer than 85,000 clones listed, roughly 94% were seen once. The CDR3 runs to 20 residues. Trimming removed 2 bases from V and 3 bases from J; junction bases left unmatched: 19. The germline V gene encodes CDR1 MDHEN and CDR2 SYDVKM. This clonotype was obtained from a human donor in good health. The chain is built from TRBV28 and TRBJ2-7; 10 bases agree with TRBD2. The specimen sequenced was T cells isolated from PBMCs. Here the CDR3 reads CASSLGLAGVFFSSDYEQYF. The DNA of the CDR3 is TGTGCCAGCAGTTTAGGGCTAGCGGGAGTTTTCTTTTCAAGCGACTACGAGCAGTACTTC.